Following are 17 T cell receptor beta chains from one sample sequenced in a study of PD-1 blockade in classical Hodgkin lymphoma. Profiling relied on immunoSEQ multiplex PCR, and the TCRdb table lists in-frame clones only, not all of them. The sample records around 60,000 clones, more than 80% being singletons. The time point here: cycle 4 day 1 (C4D1), after 6 weeks of nivolumab. Relapse was seen in all patients after autologous stem cell transplantation, and brentuximab vedotin exposure was variable. The sample consisted of peripheral blood mononuclear cells (PBMCs), taken before the fourth cycle of nivolumab. The source is a human donor with classical Hodgkin lymphoma.

The chain has TRBV9 and TRBJ1-6; 7 bases agree with TRBD1. J was trimmed by 5 bases and V by 0 bases; bases with no gene match: 2. This CDR3 has 15 amino acids. From germline, CDR1 is SGDLS and CDR2 YYNGEE. CDR3 nucleotides: TGTGCCAGCAGCGTAGAGGGACAGAATAATTCACCCCTCCACTTT. It translates to CASSVEGQNNSPLHF.

This chain links TRBV6-5 with TRBJ1-2, with 7 bases identical to TRBD1. The length of the CDR3 is 15 residues. Germline CDR1 is MNHEY and CDR2 is SVGAGI. V gave up 3 bases and J gave up 3 bases; unmatched junction bases: 7. CDR3 coding DNA: TGTGCCAGCAGTTATGCCGAGGGGGCAGACTATGGCTACACCTTC. Its protein product is CASSYAEGADYGYTF.

The CDR3 here is CASSLNSFNEKLFF. The CDR3 DNA follows: TGTGCCAGCAGTTTAAACAGCTTTAATGAAAAACTGTTTTTT. This sequence joins TRBV28 and TRBJ1-4; D gene uncertain. This CDR3 has 14 residues. Germline CDR1 reads MDHEN; CDR2 reads SYDVKM. Trimming shortened V by 2 bases and J by 4 bases, and 8 bases separated the two germline ends. Based on the CDR3 plus reference TRBV28 and TRBJ1-4, the full variable domain is DVKVTQSSRYLVKRTGEKVFLECVQDMDHENMFWYRQDPGLGLRLIYFSYDVKMKEKGDIPEGYSVSREKKERFSLILESASTNQTSMYLCASSLNSFNEKLFFGSGTQLSVL.

This rearrangement joins TRBV5-1 to TRBJ2-7; TRBD1 matches at 10 bases. Per germline, CDR1 SGHRS and CDR2 YFSETQ. The CDR3 loop spans 16 amino acids. V shed 2 bases, J shed 3 bases, and the junction held 8 bases outside the gene matches. The CDR3 protein is CASSFAGQGNNYEQYF. The CDR3 region has the DNA TGCGCCAGCAGCTTCGCGGGACAGGGGAACAACTACGAGCAGTACTTC.

The V gene is TRBV27, the J gene TRBJ2-7; D is perhaps TRBD1 or TRBD2 (6 bases each). From germline, CDR1 is MNHEY and CDR2 SMNVEV (reference sequence). The CDR3 runs to 12 residues. The V and J ends lost 6 bases and 7 bases respectively, with 13 bases between them. CDR3 protein: CASRAGGLEQYF. The DNA of the CDR3 is TGTGCCAGCAGGGCTGGGGGGCTGGAGCAGTACTTC.

The gene calls are TRBV28 and TRBJ2-7, with D tentatively TRBD2 (5 bases). Germline assignment: CDR1 MDHEN and CDR2 SYDVKM. The V end was cut by 5 bases, the J end by 1 base, with 12 bases between. The CDR3 loop spans 14 amino acids. CDR3 in DNA: TGTGCCAGCAGTAGGAGGATTGGGTCCTACGAGCAGTACTTC. This sequence encodes CASSRRIGSYEQYF. The entire variable domain, with the rest obtained from reference TRBV28 and TRBJ2-7, is as follows: DVKVTQSSRYLVKRTGEKVFLECVQDMDHENMFWYRQDPGLGLRLIYFSYDVKMKEKGDIPEGYSVSREKKERFSLILESASTNQTSMYLCASSRRIGSYEQYFGPGTRLTVT.

The V call is TRBV20-1, the J call TRBJ2-1; D is ambiguous. Germline V gene sequence: CDR1 DFQATT, CDR2 SNEGSKA (reference sequence). V was cut by 0 bases and J by 4 bases, with 1 base left in between. The CDR3 length is 11 residues. Here the CDR3 reads CSAREYNEQFF. The CDR3 DNA sequence: TGCAGTGCTAGAGAGTACAATGAGCAGTTCTTC.

The V call is TRBV19, the J call TRBJ2-1; D gene ambiguous. Germline CDR1 is LNHDA and CDR2 is SQIVND (reference sequence). Trimming removed 3 bases from V and 8 bases from J, with 8 bases in between. This CDR3 contains 12 residues. The CDR3 sequence is CASSIGGYEQFF. DNA of the CDR3: TGTGCCAGTAGTATTGGTGGATATGAGCAGTTCTTC. The variable domain in full, with the rest retrieved from reference TRBV19 and TRBJ2-1, is DGGITQSPKYLFRKEGQNVTLSCEQNLNHDAMYWYRQDPGQGLRLIYYSQIVNDFQKGDIAEGYSVSREKKESFPLTVTSAQKNPTAFYLCASSIGGYEQFFGPGTRLTVL.

The chain carries TRBV28 and TRBJ2-2, with TRBD1 as a possible D gene (5 bases). CDR3 size: 16 residues. V was trimmed by 7 bases and J by 2 bases, leaving 17 bases between them. Looked up from germline, CDR1 is MDHEN and CDR2 is SYDVKM. CDR3 region: CASKVLGTGNTGELFF. The CDR3 DNA reads as TGTGCCAGCAAGGTTCTAGGCACAGGAAACACCGGGGAGCTGTTTTTT.

This chain links TRBV6-1 with TRBJ2-7; 10 nucleotides agree with TRBD1. With V trimmed by 2 bases and J by 3 bases, 4 bases remained unmatched. Germline values: CDR1 MNHNS, CDR2 SASEGT. The CDR3 consists of 15 residues. The CDR3 is CASSEIGQGDYEQYF. CDR3 bases: TGTGCCAGCAGTGAAATTGGACAGGGGGACTACGAGCAGTACTTC.

The V and J genes are TRBV29-1 and TRBJ2-5; D may be TRBD1 or TRBD2 (7 bases each). With 2 bases removed from V and 5 bases from J, the gap between germline ends came to 18 bases. Germline-derived CDR1 and CDR2 are SQVTM and ANQGSEA. The CDR3 length is 15 residues. This CDR3 is CSVEKGAGVSETQYF. Written as DNA, the CDR3 is TGCAGCGTTGAAAAGGGGGCGGGAGTATCGGAGACCCAGTACTTC.

The chain links TRBV28 to TRBJ2-7; TRBD1 might be the D (6 bases). Per the germline V gene, CDR1 is MDHEN and CDR2 is SYDVKM. Trimming pared 5 bases from V and 1 base from J, leaving 15 bases between. The CDR3 spans 15 residues. CDR3 sequence: CASSPPDRRSYEQYF. The CDR3 DNA follows: TGTGCCAGCAGTCCCCCCGACAGGAGGTCCTACGAGCAGTACTTC. Together with reference TRBV28 and TRBJ2-7, the CDR3 gives the full variable domain: DVKVTQSSRYLVKRTGEKVFLECVQDMDHENMFWYRQDPGLGLRLIYFSYDVKMKEKGDIPEGYSVSREKKERFSLILESASTNQTSMYLCASSPPDRRSYEQYFGPGTRLTVT.

This chain joins TRBV11-2 and TRBJ1-3; a possible D gene is TRBD1 (5 bases). Trimming removed 3 bases from V and 2 bases from J, with 17 bases in between. The CDR3 sequence is 17 residues long. CDR1 is SGHAT, CDR2 FQNNGV, per germline. CDR3 bases: TGTGCCAGCAGCTTTGGGAGGGGCCCTGCCCCTGGAAACACCATATATTTT. Protein: CASSFGRGPAPGNTIYF.

This chain's CDR3 is CASSEAWRTVPSSYEQYF. For the CDR3, the DNA is TGTGCCAGCAGTGAAGCATGGAGGACAGTCCCTAGCTCCTACGAGCAGTACTTC. The chain is built from TRBV6-1 and TRBJ2-7; TRBD1 might be the D (6 bases). Trimming took 0 bases from V and 0 from J, leaving 18 bases between them. The CDR3 runs 18 residues. Germline V gene sequence: CDR1 MNHNS, CDR2 SASEGT.

The rearrangement links TRBV9 to TRBJ1-1, with D possibly matching TRBD1 (6 bases). This CDR3 region has 15 residues. The germline V gene has CDR1 SGDLS and CDR2 YYNGEE. V was clipped by 4 bases and J by 1 base, with 14 bases between them. The CDR3 nucleotides read TGTGCCAGCAGCCCAGGGGAGGGAAGGAACACTGAAGCTTTCTTT. It encodes CASSPGEGRNTEAFF.

This clone occurred once. The J gene is TRBJ2-1, the V gene TRBV7-2, with D perhaps assigned TRBD1 or TRBD2 (6 bases each). The CDR3 totals 15 residues. CDR1 and CDR2 (germline): SGHTA, FQGNSA. V was shortened by 3 bases and J by 8 bases, with 17 bases between the two germline ends. CDR3 sequence (DNA): TGTGCCAGCAGCTTTAGGGGGGCAGGTCTCGATGAGCAGTTCTTC. This encodes CASSFRGAGLDEQFF.

The gene calls are TRBV2 and TRBJ1-1, with D maybe TRBD1 (5 bases). The CDR3 has 14 amino acids. Germline assignment: CDR1 SNHLY and CDR2 FYNNEI. V was clipped by 4 bases and J by 5 bases, with 14 bases between them. In DNA, the CDR3 is TGTGCCAGCAGTGTGAGGGACTACACAACTGAAGCTTTCTTT. Its translation is CASSVRDYTTEAFF.